Below, 3 T cell receptor beta chains from the same sample are listed, as sequenced in a study of human T cells and chemical hapten exposure. The time point denotes: pre-sensitization, week 0. Indicated treatment: therapeutic diphenylcyclopropenone sensitization with weekly scalp DPC. TCRdb re-analysed the RACE reads in MiXCR, keeping a single row per CDR3 protein. Of tens of thousands of distinct CDR3 sequences listed, roughly an eighth are singletons. The sample was whole blood, taken in connection with sensitization to the hapten diphenylcyclopropenone (DPC). All receptors derive from a woman aged 25 to 39 with alopecia areata. Some clones in this sample may be carry-over from other donors' samples.

The CDR3 sequence: CSAPGLVDETQYF. The CDR3 coding sequence is TGCAGTGCGCCTGGACTAGTGGATGAGACCCAGTACTTC. The chain links TRBV20-1 to TRBJ2-5, with 7 bases that match TRBD2. Trimming took 6 bases from V and 5 from J; bases not matched to a gene: 9. The V gene's germline CDR1 is DFQATT and CDR2 SNEGSKA (reference sequence). This CDR3 is 13 amino acids long.

V gene TRBV20-1 combines with J gene TRBJ2-3; 8 bases match TRBD2. Germline loops: CDR1 DFQATT, CDR2 SNEGSKA (reference sequence). The CDR3 length is 14 residues. The J segment lost 5 bases and the V segment lost 5 bases, leaving 9 bases of the junction unmatched. The chain's CDR3 is CSAGTGGPGDTQYF. CDR3 in DNA: TGCAGTGCTGGGACGGGAGGGCCCGGAGATACGCAGTATTTT.

This clonotype was seen at least ten times. The V call is TRBV7-2, the J call TRBJ1-2; 7 bases match TRBD1. Per the germline V gene, CDR1 is SGHTA and CDR2 is FQGNSA. This CDR3 comprises 15 residues. The trim removed 4 bases at V and 3 bases at J, leaving 8 bases unmatched. The CDR3 DNA reads TGTGCCAGCAGCTCCCCTCGACAGGGCGACTATGGCTACACCTTC. Translated, it gives CASSSPRQGDYGYTF.